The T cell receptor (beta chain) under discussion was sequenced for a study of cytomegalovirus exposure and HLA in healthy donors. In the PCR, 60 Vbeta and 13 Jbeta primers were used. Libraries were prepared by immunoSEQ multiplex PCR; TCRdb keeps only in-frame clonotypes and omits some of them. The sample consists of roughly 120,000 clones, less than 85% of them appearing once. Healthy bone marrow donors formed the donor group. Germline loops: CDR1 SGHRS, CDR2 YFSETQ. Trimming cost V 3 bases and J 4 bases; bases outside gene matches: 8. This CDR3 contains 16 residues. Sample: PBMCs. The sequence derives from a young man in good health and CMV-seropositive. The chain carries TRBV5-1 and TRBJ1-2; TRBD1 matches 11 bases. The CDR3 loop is CASSSWTGGDSYGYTF. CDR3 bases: TGCGCCAGCAGCTCGTGGACAGGGGGCGATAGCTATGGCTACACCTTC. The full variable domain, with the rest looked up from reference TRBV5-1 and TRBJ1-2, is KAGVTQTPRYLIKTRGQQVTLSCSPISGHRSVSWYQQTPGQGLQFLFEYFSETQRNKGNFPGRFSGRQFSNSRSEMNVSTLELGDSALYLCASSSWTGGDSYGYTFGSGTRLTVV.